The 8 T cell receptor beta chains given below trace back to one sample, sequenced in a study of Graves' ophthalmopathy and Graves' hyperthyroidism. Using RNA transcripts, the TCR beta CDR3 regions were amplified. An opening RT-PCR round employed HTBI primers and preceded a second-round multiplex PCR. TCRdb re-called the multiplex PCR reads with MiXCR, one entry per CDR3 protein. The sample lists around 1.1 million distinct CDR3 sequences, 35% to 45% occurring once. What was sequenced was peripheral blood or thyroid tissue (not recorded which). The source of these receptors is an adult man with Graves' hyperthyroidism.

This clonotype was observed a handful of times. V is TRBV29-1 and J is TRBJ2-7, with D perhaps assigned TRBD1 or TRBD2 (6 bases each). Between the trimmed V and J ends, which lost 0 bases and 10 bases, there was a span of 19 bases. Looked up from germline, CDR1 is SQVTM and CDR2 is ANQGSEA. CDR3 length equals 14 residues. The CDR3 DNA reads TGCAGCGTTGAAGATGTTGGGGGGCGCCAAGGACAGTACTTC. Protein product: CSVEDVGGRQGQYF.

The chain links TRBV7-2 to TRBJ2-7; tentatively, D is TRBD1 (6 bases). CDR3 length: 15 amino acids. V was cut by 1 base and J by 2 bases, with 12 bases left in between. Germline loops: CDR1 SGHTA, CDR2 FQGNSA. CDR3 loop: CASSLVPHRAYEQYF. The CDR3 DNA reads TGTGCCAGCAGCTTAGTCCCCCACAGGGCCTACGAGCAGTACTTC. The whole variable domain, filled in from reference TRBV7-2 and TRBJ2-7, reads GAGVSQSPSNKVTEKGKDVELRCDPISGHTALYWYRQSLGQGLEFLIYFQGNSAPDKSGLPSDRFSAERTGGSVSTLTIQRTQQEDSAVYLCASSLVPHRAYEQYFGPGTRLTVT.

This clonotype was seen only a few times. This chain uses TRBV30 with TRBJ2-2; 7 nucleotides align to TRBD1. Germline values: CDR1 GTSNPN, CDR2 SVGIG (reference sequence). Trimming cost V 4 bases and J 4 bases; bases outside gene matches: 6. The length of the CDR3 is 14 residues. The CDR3 spells CAWIGRGTTGELFF. Written as DNA, the CDR3 is TGTGCCTGGATTGGCAGGGGGACCACCGGGGAGCTGTTTTTT.

Many counts were recorded for this clonotype. The V call is TRBV4-1, the J call TRBJ2-7; 7 bases fit TRBD1. V shed 3 bases, J shed 2 bases, and the junction held 4 bases outside the gene matches. The germline gives CDR1 MGHRA, CDR2 YSYEKL. CDR3 length equals 14 residues. Written as DNA, the CDR3 is TGCGCCAGCAGCCAGACAGGGTACGCCTACGAGCAGTACTTC. Translating gives CASSQTGYAYEQYF.

This clonotype was detected ten times or more. J is TRBJ2-7 and V is TRBV7-8, with TRBD2 as a possible D gene (5 bases). This CDR3 comprises 16 residues. V dropped 3 bases and J dropped 2 bases, with 17 bases sitting between them. CDR1 SGHVS and CDR2 FQNEAQ come from the germline V gene. CDR3 in amino acids: CASSFLVLGGTYEQYF. CDR3 DNA sequence: TGTGCCAGCAGCTTTCTGGTACTAGGCGGAACCTACGAGCAGTACTTC.

The chain is built from TRBV29-1 and TRBJ1-1, with D possibly TRBD1 on 6 matching bases. The CDR3 length is 12 residues. Trimming took off 6 bases at V and 6 bases at J, with 14 bases between the two ends. Germline V gene lookup returns CDR1 SQVTM and CDR2 ANQGSEA. The CDR3 nucleotides read TGCAGCGTAGGGGGGGGGAAGTCTGAAGCTTTCTTT. It is translated as CSVGGGKSEAFF.

The table lists this clonotype with many counts. The chain links TRBV19 to TRBJ1-1; D is uncertain. CDR1 and CDR2 from the germline V gene are LNHDA and SQIVND (reference sequence). The CDR3 contains 14 residues. V gave up 4 bases and J gave up 7 bases, with 16 bases separating them. The CDR3 here is CASSNLGMLGEAFF. The CDR3 DNA is TGTGCCAGTAGTAATCTGGGGATGTTGGGTGAAGCTTTCTTT.

At least ten counts were recorded for this clonotype. V is TRBV15 and J is TRBJ1-1, with no clear D. Germline V CDR1 and CDR2: LNHNV, YYDKDF (reference sequence). Trimming took off 9 bases at V and 5 bases at J, with 19 bases between the two ends. This CDR3 region has 14 residues. CDR3 amino acids: CATTLDPGSTEAFF. CDR3 nucleotides: TGTGCCACTACCCTCGATCCGGGTTCGACTGAAGCTTTCTTT.